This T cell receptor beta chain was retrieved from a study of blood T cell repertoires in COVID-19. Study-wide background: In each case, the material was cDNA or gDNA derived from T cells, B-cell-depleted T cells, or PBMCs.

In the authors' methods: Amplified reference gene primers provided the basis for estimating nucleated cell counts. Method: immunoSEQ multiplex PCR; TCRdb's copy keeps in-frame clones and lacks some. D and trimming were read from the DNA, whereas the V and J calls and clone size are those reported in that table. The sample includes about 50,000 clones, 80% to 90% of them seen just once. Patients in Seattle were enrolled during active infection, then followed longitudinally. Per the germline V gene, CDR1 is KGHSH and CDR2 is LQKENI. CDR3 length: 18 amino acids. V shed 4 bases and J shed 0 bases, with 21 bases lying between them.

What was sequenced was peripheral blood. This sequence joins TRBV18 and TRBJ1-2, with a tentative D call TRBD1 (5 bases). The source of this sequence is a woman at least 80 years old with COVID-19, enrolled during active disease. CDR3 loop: CASSRTTSAGRTNYGYTF. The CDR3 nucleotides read TGTGCCAGCTCACGCACCACGTCGGCAGGGCGGACTAACTATGGCTACACCTTC. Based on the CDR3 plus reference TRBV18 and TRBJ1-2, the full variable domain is NAGVMQNPRHLVRRRGQEARLRCSPMKGHSHVYWYRQLPEEGLKFMVYLQKENIIDESGMPKERFSAEFPKEGPSILRIQQVVRGDSAAYFCASSRTTSAGRTNYGYTFGSGTRLTVV.